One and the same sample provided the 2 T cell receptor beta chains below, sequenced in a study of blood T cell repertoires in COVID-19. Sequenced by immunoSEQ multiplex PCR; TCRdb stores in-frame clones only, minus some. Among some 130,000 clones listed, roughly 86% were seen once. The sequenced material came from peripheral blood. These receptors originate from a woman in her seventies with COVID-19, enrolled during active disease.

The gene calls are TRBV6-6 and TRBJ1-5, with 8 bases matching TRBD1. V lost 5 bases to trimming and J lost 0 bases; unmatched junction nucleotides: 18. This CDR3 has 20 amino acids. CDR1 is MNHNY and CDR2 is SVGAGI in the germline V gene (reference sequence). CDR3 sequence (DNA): TGTGCCAGCAGTCACCCAGGGACAGGCGGTTCGACGTATAGCAATCAGCCCCAGCATTTT. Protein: CASSHPGTGGSTYSNQPQHF.

The CDR3 sequence: CASSLARDRGPTYEQYF. CDR3 nucleotide sequence: TGTGCCAGCAGCTTAGCCAGGGACAGGGGGCCTACCTACGAGCAGTACTTC. The rearrangement joins TRBV7-8 to TRBJ2-7, with 12 nucleotides matching TRBD1. CDR3 length equals 17 residues. Looked up from germline, CDR1 is SGHVS and CDR2 is FQNEAQ. Trimming cost V 0 bases and J 2 bases; bases outside gene matches: 5.